A single sample is the source of the 8 T cell receptor beta chains below, sequenced in a study of T cell repertoires in cytomegalovirus infection. TCRdb recomputed calls from the reads with MiXCR, one row per CDR3 protein. The repertoire holds about 150,000 distinct CDR3 sequences, with about a quarter as singletons. Specimen: PBMCs. The receptors stem from a human donor in good health (CMV status not recorded). Some clones in this sample may be carry-over from other donors' samples.

At least ten counts were recorded for this clonotype. The chain couples TRBV7-2 to TRBJ2-3; 12 positions match TRBD2. There are 16 residues in the CDR3. With 4 bases clipped from V and 2 bases from J, the junction kept 4 bases outside the gene matches. Germline-derived CDR1 and CDR2 are SGHTA and FQGNSA. The CDR3 loop reads CASSSGLAGYTDTQYF. CDR3 nucleotides: TGTGCCAGCAGCTCAGGACTAGCGGGGTACACAGATACGCAGTATTTT. Combining the CDR3 with reference TRBV7-2 and TRBJ2-3 gives the whole variable domain GAGVSQSPSNKVTEKGKDVELRCDPISGHTALYWYRQSLGQGLEFLIYFQGNSAPDKSGLPSDRFSAERTGGSVSTLTIQRTQQEDSAVYLCASSSGLAGYTDTQYFGPGTRLTVL.

This chain uses TRBV5-5 with TRBJ2-7; TRBD1 or TRBD2 may be the D gene (5 bases each). From germline, CDR1 is SGHKS and CDR2 YYEKEE (reference sequence). This CDR3 spans 13 amino acids. V was pared by 4 bases and J by 4 bases, with 12 bases between. The CDR3 spells CASSKQEEYEQYF. The DNA for the CDR3 is TGTGCCAGCAGCAAACAGGAGGAATACGAGCAGTACTTC.

The rearrangement links TRBV18 to TRBJ2-5; 7 bases are a match to TRBD1. Germline loops: CDR1 KGHSH, CDR2 LQKENI. The V and J ends lost 1 base and 5 bases, in that order; junction bases with no gene match: 7. CDR3 length equals 15 residues. CDR3 DNA: TGTGCCAGCTCACCACGGCAGGGGGTGGGCGAGACCCAGTACTTC. Its protein is CASSPRQGVGETQYF.

The chain links TRBV12-3 or TRBV12-4 to TRBJ2-2, with D perhaps TRBD1 (6 bases). V dropped 3 bases and J dropped 8 bases, with 10 bases sitting between them. The CDR3 has 13 residues. Written as DNA, the CDR3 is TGTGCCAGCAGTTTTGGGGGCGCGGGGGAGCTGTTTTTT. It yields the protein CASSFGGAGELFF.

This clonotype was observed at least ten times. The rearrangement uses TRBV12-3 or TRBV12-4 and TRBJ2-3; D remains ambiguous. This CDR3 spans 13 amino acids. With 6 bases removed from V and 3 bases from J, the gap between germline ends came to 10 bases. The CDR3 bases are TGTGCCAGCAGCCAGTTGTGGACAGATACGCAGTATTTT. It is translated as CASSQLWTDTQYF.

The rearrangement joins TRBV15 to TRBJ2-1, with 7 bases that match TRBD2. V lost 3 bases and J lost 4; bases outside the gene matches: 9. The CDR3 is 16 residues long. Germline V lookup: CDR1 LNHNV, CDR2 YYDKDF (reference sequence). The CDR3 DNA is TGTGCCACCAGCAGCGGAGGAAGCGGGAATTACAATGAGCAGTTCTTC. Residues: CATSSGGSGNYNEQFF. Looking up the rest from reference TRBV15 and TRBJ2-1 gives the full variable domain: DAMVIQNPRYQVTQFGKPVTLSCSQTLNHNVMYWYQQKSSQAPKLLFHYYDKDFNNEADTPDNFQSRRPNTSFCFLDIRSPGLGDTAMYLCATSSGGSGNYNEQFFGPGTRLTVL.

The chain couples TRBV6-2 or TRBV6-3 to TRBJ2-3; unclear D gene. The V gene lost 6 bases and the J gene lost 4 bases, with 8 bases spanning the gap. CDR3 length: 12 residues. CDR1 MNHEY and CDR2 SVGEGT come from the germline V gene. The CDR3 spells CASRTPPDTQYF. The CDR3 DNA sequence: TGTGCCAGCAGGACCCCACCAGATACGCAGTATTTT.

This clonotype was observed a few times. In DNA, the CDR3 is TGTGCCAGCAGCTTATCCTTCGGAGAGGTTGAGCAGTTCTTC. As protein: CASSLSFGEVEQFF. The chain carries TRBV7-9 and TRBJ2-1; no clear D gene. The germline CDR1 and CDR2 sequences are SEHNR and FQNEAQ (reference sequence). This CDR3 contains 14 residues. The ends were cut back, 2 bases at V and 9 bases at J, with 14 bases in the middle.